This T cell receptor beta chain stems from a study of blood T cells in healthy people across ages. Study-wide results and limits: The study found TCR beta diversity correlated strongly with naive T cell percentage. Long-lived donors carried more naive CD4+ cells and greater diversity than aged donors.

On this clonotype itself: Its specificity is unknown.

Combining a sample-barcoded 5' primer with a J-beta primer mix, a second PCR ran for 7 to 11 cycles. TCRdb passed the 5' RACE reads through MiXCR, listing each CDR3 protein once. The sample carries about 630,000 distinct CDR3 sequences, roughly 20% recorded once. CDR1 and CDR2 from the germline V gene are SGHTA and FQGNSA. Trimming removed 5 bases from V and 6 bases from J, with 16 bases in between. CDR3 length equals 15 residues. Total RNA extracted from each sample amounted to at least 6 micrograms. The gene calls are TRBV7-2 and TRBJ2-2, with a weak D call TRBD2 (6 bases). This receptor was taken from a man aged 70-80 years in good health. Sequencing input: blood. The CDR3 DNA reads as TGTGCCAGCAGCCCCAGAGTAGGAGGGCCCGGGGAGCTGTTTTTT. It specifies CASSPRVGGPGELFF.